The 31 T cell receptor beta chains below were found in one sample sequenced in a study of cytomegalovirus exposure and HLA in healthy donors. With 60 Vbeta and 13 Jbeta primers, the PCR was carried out. TCRdb's copy holds only in-frame clones and misses some; the assay was immunoSEQ multiplex PCR. The sample holds 45,000 to 75,000 clones, approximately 63% seen once. Material for sequencing was PBMCs. The origin of the receptors is a woman aged 55-70 years in good health and CMV-seropositive.

This clone is medium-sized by share. The chain combines TRBV19 with TRBJ1-6; 8 positions agree with TRBD1. Germline V gene data show CDR1 as LNHDA and CDR2 as SQIVND (reference sequence). CDR3 length: 15 amino acids. J was trimmed by 5 bases and V by 6 bases; bases with no gene match: 6. The CDR3 nucleotides read TGTGCCAGTAGATCAGGGGGCTCAGATAATTCACCCCTCCACTTT. This codes for CASRSGGSDNSPLHF.

The chain links TRBV5-1 to TRBJ2-2; TRBD1 aligns across 7 bases. J was trimmed by 7 bases and V by 4 bases; bases with no gene match: 10. Germline CDR1 is SGHRS and CDR2 is YFSETQ. The CDR3 totals 15 residues. Here the CDR3 DNA reads TGCGCCAGCAGCGAACAAGGCAGGGGGTACGGGGAGCTGTTTTTT. Translating it yields CASSEQGRGYGELFF.

The gene calls are TRBV9 and TRBJ1-3; weak D call: TRBD1 (6 bases). The CDR3 loop spans 13 amino acids. Trimming cost V 1 base and J 8 bases, with 10 bases left between them. The germline V gene encodes CDR1 SGDLS and CDR2 YYNGEE. CDR3 in DNA: TGTGCCAGCAGCGTACAACAGGGTGACACCATATATTTT. Amino acids: CASSVQQGDTIYF.

The V and J genes are TRBV6-1 and TRBJ1-3; 10 nucleotides agree with TRBD1. This CDR3 has 15 residues. Per the germline V gene, CDR1 is MNHNS and CDR2 is SASEGT. The junction had 8 bases not matched to a gene; V was cut back by 5 bases and J by 7 bases. CDR3 sequence reads: CASSSDRGIYNTIYF. The CDR3 DNA reads as TGTGCCAGCAGTTCGGACAGGGGGATATACAACACCATATATTTT.

The V call is TRBV9, the J call TRBJ1-2, with D maybe TRBD1 (5 bases). The CDR3 loop spans 13 amino acids. Trimming pared 4 bases from V and 7 bases from J, leaving 14 bases between. Germline V gene sequence: CDR1 SGDLS, CDR2 YYNGEE. Here the CDR3 DNA reads TGTGCCAGCAGCTATTCAGGGAACGGTGGCTACACCTTC. It is translated as CASSYSGNGGYTF.

The rearrangement uses TRBV6-1 and TRBJ1-2; a weak D match, TRBD1 (5 bases). Germline CDR1 and CDR2: MNHNS and SASEGT. Trimming removed 9 bases from V and 4 bases from J, with 18 bases in between. This CDR3 region has 14 residues. DNA for the CDR3: TGTGCCAGTTCCGATGGGGCTTCGGTCTATGGCTACACCTTC. This codes for CASSDGASVYGYTF.

The J gene is TRBJ2-1, the V gene TRBV19, with a tentative D call TRBD1 (5 bases). CDR3 length: 15 amino acids. Trimming took 3 bases from V and 3 from J, leaving 12 bases between them. Germline values: CDR1 LNHDA, CDR2 SQIVND (reference sequence). The CDR3 DNA is TGTGCCAGTAGTATCACAGGACGGAGCTACAATGAGCAGTTCTTC. Its protein is CASSITGRSYNEQFF.

This chain joins TRBV29-1 and TRBJ2-5; perhaps TRBD1 as D (6 bases). The V gene's germline CDR1 is SQVTM and CDR2 ANQGSEA. The CDR3 contains 13 residues. V was shortened by 1 base and J by 10 bases, with 16 bases between the two germline ends. The chain's CDR3 is CSVEGGPRGGQYF. The CDR3 bases are TGCAGCGTTGAAGGGGGGCCCCGTGGGGGCCAGTACTTC.

V is TRBV10-3 and J is TRBJ2-7; D is possibly TRBD1 (6 bases). CDR1 and CDR2 from the germline V gene are ENHRY and SYGVKD. CDR3 length equals 12 residues. Trimming removed 4 bases from V and 5 bases from J, with 9 bases in between. The CDR3 here is CAISAGADEQYF. As DNA, the CDR3 is TGTGCCATCAGTGCAGGGGCGGACGAGCAGTACTTC.

The chain uses TRBV6-1 and TRBJ2-2, with D maybe TRBD1 (6 bases). V was cut by 6 bases and J by 3 bases, with 11 bases left in between. The CDR3 covers 14 residues. CDR1 and CDR2 from the germline V gene are MNHNS and SASEGT. CDR3 sequence reads: CASRTGTDTGELFF. The CDR3 bases are TGTGCCAGCAGAACAGGGACCGACACCGGGGAGCTGTTTTTT.

The chain is built from TRBV28 and TRBJ2-5; possible D gene TRBD2, 5 bases. Germline CDR1 reads MDHEN; CDR2 reads SYDVKM. Trimming stripped 2 bases from V and 11 bases from J, with 15 bases between. This CDR3 contains 13 residues. The CDR3 sequence: CASSLKGNGEQYF. The CDR3 bases are TGTGCCAGCAGTTTAAAAGGTAATGGGGAGCAGTACTTC.

The table lists this clone with many counts. Here the CDR3 reads CAINSAVSGQSYGYTF. The CDR3 region has the DNA TGTGCCATCAACAGCGCCGTTTCGGGACAGAGCTATGGCTACACCTTC. The V call is TRBV10-3, the J call TRBJ1-2; 7 bases map to TRBD1. The CDR3 length is 16 residues. V shed 7 bases, J shed 4 bases, and the junction held 15 bases outside the gene matches. Germline-derived CDR1 and CDR2 are ENHRY and SYGVKD.

The rearrangement uses TRBV7-2 and TRBJ2-3; TRBD2 aligns across 11 bases. Trimming at V came to 1 base and at J to 7 bases, leaving 4 bases not matched to a gene. This CDR3 has 15 residues. Per the germline V gene, CDR1 is SGHTA and CDR2 is FQGNSA. The CDR3 loop is CASSLVAGGPNTQYF. CDR3 DNA: TGTGCCAGCAGCTTAGTAGCGGGGGGGCCAAATACGCAGTATTTT. The full variable domain, rest sourced from reference TRBV7-2 and TRBJ2-3, is GAGVSQSPSNKVTEKGKDVELRCDPISGHTALYWYRQSLGQGLEFLIYFQGNSAPDKSGLPSDRFSAERTGGSVSTLTIQRTQQEDSAVYLCASSLVAGGPNTQYFGPGTRLTVL.

This sequence joins TRBV19 and TRBJ1-5; 9 nucleotides match TRBD1. The CDR3 length is 17 residues. Unmatched junction bases numbered 9, after V lost 5 bases and J lost 1 base. Looked up from germline, CDR1 is LNHDA and CDR2 is SQIVND (reference sequence). CDR3 bases: TGTGCCAGTAGTTTCAACAGGGGGCGCGGAAGCAATCAGCCCCAGCATTTT. It is translated as CASSFNRGRGSNQPQHF. Looking up the rest from reference TRBV19 and TRBJ1-5 gives the full variable domain: DGGITQSPKYLFRKEGQNVTLSCEQNLNHDAMYWYRQDPGQGLRLIYYSQIVNDFQKGDIAEGYSVSREKKESFPLTVTSAQKNPTAFYLCASSFNRGRGSNQPQHFGDGTRLSIL.

In this sample, this clone turned up a few times. The rearrangement joins TRBV7-2 to TRBJ1-2, with TRBD1 as a possible D gene (6 bases). CDR1 and CDR2 (germline): SGHTA, FQGNSA. CDR3 length: 15 amino acids. The V and J ends lost 7 bases and 3 bases respectively, with 18 bases between them. The CDR3 DNA reads TGTGCCAGCACCCAAACAGGGTCGAGCGACTATGGCTACACCTTC. As protein: CASTQTGSSDYGYTF.

Only one count was recorded for this clone. The chain joins TRBV10-3 to TRBJ1-1; possibly TRBD1 for D (6 bases). The CDR3 consists of 14 residues. CDR1 is ENHRY, CDR2 SYGVKD, per germline. V was trimmed by 4 bases and J by 1 base, leaving 10 bases between them. The CDR3: CAISAQGPNTEAFF. CDR3 DNA: TGTGCCATCAGTGCCCAGGGGCCGAACACTGAAGCTTTCTTT.

This clone came up a few times. The rearrangement links TRBV6-6 to TRBJ1-1; D unclear. CDR1 and CDR2 (germline): MNHNY, SVGAGI (reference sequence). The V end lost 7 bases, the J end lost 5 bases, and 17 bases lay between the germline ends. This CDR3 region has 14 residues. The chain's CDR3 is CASTGLRAGTEAFF. The CDR3 nucleotides are TGTGCCAGCACCGGGCTGAGGGCGGGGACTGAAGCTTTCTTT.

CDR3 in DNA: TGTGCCATCAGTGAGTCCCGGACTAGCGGGGCCCGATCCTACGAGCAGTACTTC. This codes for CAISESRTSGARSYEQYF. V usage is TRBV10-3 and J usage is TRBJ2-5; 12 nucleotides align to TRBD2. The DNA matches TRBJ2-7 better at its end, which makes the J call doubtful. The V gene's germline CDR1 is ENHRY and CDR2 SYGVKD. The CDR3 length is 18 residues.

The genes are TRBV5-5 and TRBJ1-1; the match to TRBD1 covers 10 bases. The CDR3 is made up of 14 amino acids. CDR1 and CDR2 (germline): SGHKS, YYEKEE (reference sequence). Germline trimming cut 2 bases from V and 5 bases from J; bases unmatched to any gene: 3. The DNA for the CDR3 is TGTGCCAGCAGCTTAATGGGACAGGGGACTGAAGCTTTCTTT. This encodes CASSLMGQGTEAFF.

The chain carries TRBV7-9 and TRBJ2-1, with D maybe TRBD1 (8 bases). The germline V and J ends were trimmed by 7 bases and 9 bases, with 16 bases remaining between them. The germline V gene has CDR1 SEHNR and CDR2 FQNEAQ (reference sequence). The CDR3 is 13 residues long. The CDR3 region has the DNA TGTGCCAGCACGACAGGGGAGCGGGGTGAGCAGTTCTTC. This encodes CASTTGERGEQFF.

The chain employs TRBV4-3 and TRBJ2-1; 7 bases fit TRBD2. Per the germline V gene, CDR1 is LGHNA and CDR2 is YSLEER. The V and J ends lost 0 bases and 0 bases, in that order; junction bases with no gene match: 11. The CDR3 contains 19 residues. CDR3 protein: CASSQDPFAGVSSYNEQFF. As DNA, the CDR3 is TGCGCCAGCAGCCAAGATCCTTTCGCGGGGGTAAGCTCCTACAATGAGCAGTTCTTC.

The V gene is TRBV2, the J gene TRBJ2-3; unclear D gene. The CDR3 sequence is 16 residues long. CDR1 SNHLY and CDR2 FYNNEI come from the germline V gene. V dropped 9 bases and J dropped 6 bases, with 25 bases sitting between them. CDR3 coding DNA: TGTGCCAGTACGATCTCTCTTAGTCGCGCTATCGATACGCAGTATTTT. Encoded protein: CASTISLSRAIDTQYF.

The chain is built from TRBV7-2 and TRBJ2-7; maybe TRBD1 (7 bases). The V and J ends lost 5 bases and 1 base respectively, with 18 bases between them. The CDR3 loop spans 16 amino acids. CDR1 is SGHTA, CDR2 FQGNSA, per germline. The CDR3 protein is CASSPGGGSRSYEQYF. CDR3 DNA sequence: TGTGCCAGCAGCCCTGGAGGGGGCAGCAGATCCTACGAGCAGTACTTC.

The rearrangement uses TRBV7-2 and TRBJ1-6; 7 bases line up with TRBD1. Per the germline V gene, CDR1 is SGHTA and CDR2 is FQGNSA. V dropped 5 bases and J dropped 5; count of bases not matched to a gene: 6. The CDR3 totals 15 residues. CDR3 sequence: CASSKQGSNNSPLHF. Written as DNA, the CDR3 is TGTGCCAGCAGCAAACAGGGGTCGAATAATTCACCCCTCCACTTT. Together with reference TRBV7-2 and TRBJ1-6, the CDR3 gives the full variable domain: GAGVSQSPSNKVTEKGKDVELRCDPISGHTALYWYRQSLGQGLEFLIYFQGNSAPDKSGLPSDRFSAERTGGSVSTLTIQRTQQEDSAVYLCASSKQGSNNSPLHFGNGTRLTVT.

This clone was detected only a few times. The chain carries TRBV6-1 and TRBJ1-5; a possible D gene is TRBD1 (5 bases). Germline lookup yields CDR1 MNHNS and CDR2 SASEGT. V lost 5 bases to trimming and J lost 5 bases, with 10 bases between them. The CDR3 runs 13 residues. The CDR3: CASSLRVDQPQHF. CDR3 nucleotides: TGTGCCAGCAGTCTCAGGGTGGATCAGCCCCAGCATTTT.

The chain links TRBV5-1 to TRBJ2-1; 7 bases fit TRBD1. J lost 7 bases, V lost 4 bases, and 8 bases had no gene match. The CDR3 length is 14 residues. Germline V gives CDR1 SGHRS, CDR2 YFSETQ. For the CDR3, the DNA is TGCGCCAGCAGCGTACAGGGGTATTCAAATGAGCAGTTCTTC. This sequence encodes CASSVQGYSNEQFF.

The chain is built from TRBV7-2 and TRBJ2-5; 7 bases map to TRBD1. Germline lookup yields CDR1 SGHTA and CDR2 FQGNSA. The V and J ends lost 3 bases and 1 base, in that order; junction bases with no gene match: 5. The CDR3 is 15 amino acids. The CDR3 loop is CASSFMTGIQETQYF. The CDR3 bases are TGTGCCAGCAGCTTTATGACAGGGATCCAAGAGACCCAGTACTTC.

V gene TRBV4-3 combines with J gene TRBJ2-2, with a weak D call TRBD1 (5 bases). Per the germline V gene, CDR1 is LGHNA and CDR2 is YSLEER. The V gene lost 5 bases and the J gene lost 2 bases, with 15 bases spanning the gap. This CDR3 comprises 16 residues. For the CDR3, the DNA is TGCGCCAGCAGCTACGCAGGTGGGGCAAACACCGGGGAGCTGTTTTTT. Translating gives CASSYAGGANTGELFF.

V is TRBV6-5 and J is TRBJ1-1, with a tentative D call TRBD1 (6 bases). This CDR3 has 14 residues. Trimming left V 6 bases short and J 3 bases short, with 14 bases between. Germline CDR1 and CDR2: MNHEY and SVGAGI. This chain's CDR3 is CASSLTGEDTEAFF. The DNA for the CDR3 is TGTGCCAGCAGCCTGACAGGTGAAGACACTGAAGCTTTCTTT.

The chain links TRBV29-1 to TRBJ2-1; 7 positions agree with TRBD1. CDR1 is SQVTM, CDR2 ANQGSEA, per germline. The V and J ends lost 6 bases and 5 bases, in that order; junction bases with no gene match: 13. The CDR3 has 15 residues. This CDR3 reads CSVDAPTGLNNEQFF. The CDR3 DNA follows: TGCAGCGTAGACGCGCCGACAGGGTTGAACAATGAGCAGTTCTTC.

This clone showed up just once. The V gene is TRBV19, the J gene TRBJ1-1, with D perhaps TRBD1 (6 bases). Between the trimmed V and J ends, which lost 5 bases and 1 base, there was a span of 14 bases. Germline V gene data show CDR1 as LNHDA and CDR2 as SQIVND (reference sequence). This CDR3 has 15 residues. CDR3 region: CASSWNRGANTEAFF. In DNA, the CDR3 is TGTGCCAGTAGTTGGAATCGGGGGGCGAACACTGAAGCTTTCTTT.